These 8 T cell receptor beta chains originate from one sample sequenced in a study of blood T cells in healthy people across ages. Combining a sample-barcoded 5' primer with a J-beta primer mix, a second PCR ran for 7 to 11 cycles. TCRdb ran MiXCR on the 5' RACE reads and lists one entry per CDR3 protein. The sample holds about 1,800,000 distinct CDR3 sequences, under 30% seen once. Sequencing was carried out using blood. The source is a woman in her thirties in good health.

This clonotype was observed a few times. The rearrangement uses TRBV30 and TRBJ2-4; TRBD1 might be the D (6 bases). V was shortened by 1 base and J by 13 bases, with 11 bases between the two germline ends. Germline CDR1 is GTSNPN and CDR2 is SVGIG (reference sequence). The CDR3 is 11 amino acids. The DNA of the CDR3 is TGTGCCTGGAGTGCATCAGGGGAGCAGTACTTC. Translated: CAWSASGEQYF.

This clonotype appeared many times. The V and J genes are TRBV6-5 and TRBJ2-7; 12 nucleotides match TRBD2. J was trimmed by 11 bases and V by 4 bases; bases with no gene match: 12. CDR1 and CDR2 from the germline V gene are MNHEY and SVGAGI. The CDR3 length is 15 residues. The CDR3 loop is CASSSSGGGQTWKYF. CDR3 nucleotides: TGTGCCAGCAGTTCTAGCGGGGGGGGACAGACTTGGAAGTACTTC.

Remarks on this clonotype: The junction and the germline gene differ at one end; a read error may be behind it. The chain has TRBV5-1 and TRBJ2-7, with a weak D call TRBD1 (6 bases). The germline V gene has CDR1 SGHRS and CDR2 YFSETQ. The CDR3 runs 15 residues. Here the CDR3 reads CASSLAAGVLGEQYF. CDR3 sequence (DNA): TGCGCCAGCAGTTTGGCGGCAGGGGTTCTAGGGGAGCAGTACTTC.

This clonotype was counted ten times or more. The V gene is TRBV7-9, the J gene TRBJ2-7; perhaps TRBD1 as D (6 bases). The germline V gene encodes CDR1 SEHNR and CDR2 FQNEAQ (reference sequence). There are 14 residues in the CDR3. V was pared by 2 bases and J by 6 bases, with 14 bases between. CDR3 region: CASSLRGGEVEQYF. The CDR3 nucleotides read TGTGCCAGCAGCTTACGAGGGGGTGAAGTCGAGCAGTACTTC.

V is TRBV20-1 and J is TRBJ2-7, with 9 nucleotides matching TRBD2. Germline loops: CDR1 DFQATT, CDR2 SNEGSKA (reference sequence). CDR3 length: 16 residues. Trimming took 1 base from V and 0 from J; bases not matched to a gene: 7. The CDR3 sequence: CSARAPSGRNSYEQYF. The CDR3 region has the DNA TGCAGTGCTAGAGCCCCGAGCGGGAGGAACTCCTACGAGCAGTACTTC.

This clonotype was found a few times. V usage is TRBV7-2 and J usage is TRBJ2-1; tentatively, D is TRBD2 (6 bases). Germline CDR1 reads SGHTA; CDR2 reads FQGNSA. The length of the CDR3 is 15 residues. The V and J ends lost 4 bases and 5 bases respectively, with 15 bases between them. CDR3 amino acids: CASSSPSEPDNEQFF. Written as DNA, the CDR3 is TGTGCCAGCAGCTCACCTAGCGAGCCGGACAATGAGCAGTTCTTC.

Only a few counts were recorded for this clonotype. The CDR3 region has the DNA TGTGCCACCAGTGATTTGATGACAGGACAAGAGACCCAGTACTTC. Translated, it gives CATSDLMTGQETQYF. V is TRBV24-1 and J is TRBJ2-5; maybe TRBD1 (6 bases). The germline gives CDR1 KGHDR, CDR2 SFDVKD. Trimming pared 0 bases from V and 2 bases from J, leaving 9 bases between. The CDR3 consists of 15 residues.

This clonotype was seen a handful of times. V and J are TRBV6-2 or TRBV6-3 and TRBJ1-5; a weak D match, TRBD1 (5 bases). From germline, CDR1 is MNHEY and CDR2 SVGEGT. This CDR3 has 12 residues. Trimming shortened V by 7 bases and J by 9 bases, and 13 bases separated the two germline ends. DNA of the CDR3: TGTGCCAGCACTACTCAGGGCTTGCCCCAGCATTTT. Translating it yields CASTTQGLPQHF.